These T cell receptor beta chains were read from a single sample in a study of radiation and T cells in renal cell carcinoma. Assay: immunoSEQ multiplex PCR; the TCRdb copy retains only in-frame clones and omits some. The sample consists of some 100,000 clones, 82% of them appearing once. Specimen: blood, collected from a patient whose treatment included radiotherapy and nephrectomy. The receptors shown here come from a man aged 55 to 70 with renal cell carcinoma. The CDR3 runs from the conserved cysteine through the conserved F or W. D genes are given only for firm matches. Rows may omit the clone size; those that give it use once, few, many or a size class.

size: few
J: TRBJ2-5
V: TRBV5-1
D: .
DNA: TGCGCCAGCAGCTCCGGGCCGGGACGGAGGCTCCAAGAGACCCAGTACTTC
CDR3: CASSSGPGRRLQETQYF

size: .
J: TRBJ2-7
V: TRBV29-1
D: TRBD1
DNA: TGCAGCGTTACCACAGGGGTGGATTACGAGCAGTACTTC
CDR3: CSVTTGVDYEQYF

size: .
J: TRBJ2-3
V: TRBV28
D: TRBD1
DNA: TGTGCCAGCGAAACCTTACAGGGGAGAGGCGATACGCAGTATTTT
CDR3: CASETLQGRGDTQYF

size: .
J: TRBJ2-2
V: TRBV5-6
D: .
DNA: TGTGCCAGCAGCAAGCTGGGAGGCCGGGGGACCGGGGAGCTGTTTTTT
CDR3: CASSKLGGRGTGELFF

size: .
J: TRBJ2-7
V: TRBV5-1
D: .
DNA: TGCGCCAGCAGCTTGAAGGGTTCCTACGAGCAGTACTTC
CDR3: CASSLKGSYEQYF

size: .
J: TRBJ2-1
V: TRBV19
D: .
DNA: TGTGCCAGTAGTTCCTCATCATCGGGGGAGCAGTTCTTC
CDR3: CASSSSSSGEQFF

size: .
J: TRBJ2-3
V: TRBV6-6
D: .
DNA: TGTGCCAGCACCCCCAGGGGACGAGATACGCAGTATTTT
CDR3: CASTPRGRDTQYF

size: .
J: TRBJ1-4
V: TRBV18
D: TRBD1
DNA: TGTGCCAGCTCACCGTTCGGACAGGGGGGAAATGAAAAACTGTTTTTT
CDR3: CASSPFGQGGNEKLFF

size: few
J: TRBJ2-3
V: TRBV4-3
D: TRBD2
DNA: TGCGCCAGCAGCCAAGATCTAGCGGGAGGGCCCACAGATACGCAGTATTTT
CDR3: CASSQDLAGGPTDTQYF

size: .
J: TRBJ1-5
V: TRBV16
D: .
DNA: TGTGCCAGCAGCCGTGGTCTAGATCAGCCCCAGCATTTT
CDR3: CASSRGLDQPQHF

size: .
J: TRBJ2-7
V: TRBV28
D: .
DNA: TGTGCCTGCACAGTGGGGCCGCCAACCTACCCGTTGAAGGCCTACGAGCAGTACTTC
CDR3: CACTVGPPTYPLKAYEQYF

size: .
J: TRBJ2-7
V: TRBV11-2
D: TRBD2
DNA: TGTGCCAGCAGCCCTGCCTTGGGGAGGGACCCCTTGGGCGAGCAGTACTTC
CDR3: CASSPALGRDPLGEQYF

size: .
J: TRBJ2-3
V: TRBV18
D: TRBD1
DNA: TGTGCCAGCTCTATGACAGGGGTTGGGCCAGATACGCAGTATTTT
CDR3: CASSMTGVGPDTQYF

size: .
J: TRBJ2-3
V: TRBV7-9
D: .
DNA: TGTGCCAGCAGCTTGGGTGAGACAACCAGCACAGATACGCAGTATTTT
CDR3: CASSLGETTSTDTQYF

size: .
J: TRBJ2-1
V: TRBV19
D: TRBD2
DNA: TGTGCCAGTAGTATAGCGGGGCAGGCTAGCGGGGTTTACAATGAGCAGTTCTTC
CDR3: CASSIAGQASGVYNEQFF

size: .
J: TRBJ2-7
V: TRBV4-3
D: .
DNA: TGCGCCAGCAGCCAAGGGGGTATCTACGAGCAGTACTTC
CDR3: CASSQGGIYEQYF

size: .
J: TRBJ2-1
V: TRBV29-1
D: TRBD2
DNA: TGCAGCGTTGATGGGACTAGCGGGAGTTACAATGAGCAGTTCTTC
CDR3: CSVDGTSGSYNEQFF

size: .
J: TRBJ2-7
V: TRBV28
D: .
DNA: TGTGCCAGCAGTTCCTTGACAAGGCTGAGCTCCTACGAGCAGTACTTC
CDR3: CASSSLTRLSSYEQYF

size: .
J: TRBJ2-7
V: TRBV7-2
D: .
DNA: TGTGCCAGCAGCCGAGCCTACGAGCAGTACTTC
CDR3: CASSRAYEQYF

size: .
J: TRBJ1-1
V: TRBV10-3
D: .
DNA: TGTGCCACCTTTTCCAGGGGACTCACTGAAGCTTTCTTT
CDR3: CATFSRGLTEAFF

size: .
J: TRBJ2-7
V: TRBV5-1
D: .
DNA: TGCGCCAGCAGCTTAGACGGATCGAGCTCCTACGAGCAGTACTTC
CDR3: CASSLDGSSSYEQYF

size: .
J: TRBJ2-7
V: TRBV28
D: .
DNA: TGTGCCAGCAGTTTCCCGACCGGGACGATATCCTCCTACGAGCAGTACTTC
CDR3: CASSFPTGTISSYEQYF

size: .
J: TRBJ1-1
V: TRBV5-8
D: TRBD1
DNA: TGTGCCAGCAGCCGCGGGACAGCGTGGACAAACACTGAAGCTTTCTTT
CDR3: CASSRGTAWTNTEAFF

size: .
J: TRBJ1-4
V: TRBV7-2
D: .
DNA: TGTGCCAGCAGCTTAGAGGGTTTAACTAATGAAAAACTGTTTTTT
CDR3: CASSLEGLTNEKLFF

size: .
J: TRBJ1-5
V: TRBV5-5
D: .
DNA: TGTGCCAGCAGCCCAACAGGGCACGGGGGGCAGCCCCAGCATTTT
CDR3: CASSPTGHGGQPQHF

size: .
J: TRBJ2-5
V: TRBV28
D: TRBD1
DNA: TGTGCCAGCAGTTCCGGGACAGGCCGTCCAACGACCCAGTACTTC
CDR3: CASSSGTGRPTTQYF

size: .
J: TRBJ2-1
V: TRBV15
D: .
DNA: TGTGCCACCAGCAGATACCGGGACATAGAGCAGTTCTTC
CDR3: CATSRYRDIEQFF

size: .
J: TRBJ2-5
V: TRBV27
D: .
DNA: TGTGCCAGCAGTTTGACTGTCGGCAGGGTCCAAGAGACCCAGTACTTC
CDR3: CASSLTVGRVQETQYF

size: .
J: TRBJ1-2
V: TRBV5-4
D: TRBD1
DNA: TGTGCCAGCAGCTTGGAGGGTGGACAGGCGAGTTCTAACTATGGCTACACCTTC
CDR3: CASSLEGGQASSNYGYTF

size: .
J: TRBJ2-7
V: TRBV6-5
D: .
DNA: TGTGCCAGCAGTCTACAGGGCTCCTACGAGCAGTACTTC
CDR3: CASSLQGSYEQYF

size: once
J: TRBJ2-2
V: TRBV1
D: .
DNA: TGCACCAGCAGCCAGCGAGGAACCGGGGAGCTGTTTTTT
CDR3: CTSSQRGTGELFF

size: .
J: TRBJ2-6
V: TRBV7-2
D: TRBD2
DNA: TGTGCCAGCAGCTTAGGAGTAGCGGGAAGACCTGGGGCCAACGTCCTGACTTTC
CDR3: CASSLGVAGRPGANVLTF

size: once
J: TRBJ2-2
V: TRBV15
D: .
DNA: TGTGCCACCAGCAGAGACAACCCCGGGAGAAACACCGGGGAGCTGTTTTTT
CDR3: CATSRDNPGRNTGELFF

size: once
J: TRBJ2-5
V: TRBV11-2
D: TRBD2
DNA: TGTGCCAGCAGCTTACGCCCAGCGGGAGGTCGGGAGACCCAGTACTTC
CDR3: CASSLRPAGGRETQYF

size: few
J: TRBJ2-2
V: TRBV5-5
D: TRBD1
DNA: TGTGCCAGCAGCTTGGACAGGGGGATGACCGGGGAGCTGTTTTTT
CDR3: CASSLDRGMTGELFF

size: few
J: TRBJ1-5
V: TRBV15
D: .
DNA: TGTGCCACCAGCAGAGGGGCATCGAATCAGCCCCAGCATTTT
CDR3: CATSRGASNQPQHF

size: .
J: TRBJ2-3
V: TRBV4-1
D: TRBD2
DNA: TGCGCCAGCAGCCGAAGCGGGGAAGTCACAGATACGCAGTATTTT
CDR3: CASSRSGEVTDTQYF

size: .
J: TRBJ2-7
V: TRBV18
D: .
DNA: TGTGCCAGCTCACCAGGGAATACAGTCTACGAGCAGTACTTC
CDR3: CASSPGNTVYEQYF

size: .
J: TRBJ2-5
V: TRBV5-1
D: .
DNA: TGCGCCAGCAGCGGTAATAGCGGCTACCAAGAGACCCAGTACTTC
CDR3: CASSGNSGYQETQYF

size: .
J: TRBJ1-5
V: TRBV28
D: .
DNA: TGTGCCAGCAGTTTAAACCAGGGGCGGATGGGTCAGCCCCAGCATTTT
CDR3: CASSLNQGRMGQPQHF

size: .
J: TRBJ1-2
V: TRBV6-5
D: TRBD1
DNA: TGTGCCAGCTATGGGACAGGGGGTGGCTACACCTTC
CDR3: CASYGTGGGYTF

size: .
J: TRBJ2-7
V: TRBV14
D: .
DNA: TGTGCCAGCAGCTCCCCCGGCAGATTCCCCTACGAGCAGTACTTC
CDR3: CASSSPGRFPYEQYF

size: .
J: TRBJ2-1
V: TRBV5-1
D: TRBD2
DNA: TGCGCCAGCAGCCCAACTAGCGTGGAGCAGTTCTTC
CDR3: CASSPTSVEQFF

size: .
J: TRBJ2-5
V: TRBV5-1
D: TRBD2
DNA: TGCGCCAGCAGCCCCGGACTAGCAGACACTCAAGAGACCCAGTACTTC
CDR3: CASSPGLADTQETQYF

size: .
J: TRBJ1-5
V: TRBV19
D: TRBD1
DNA: TGTGCCAGTAAGGACAGGGATAATCAGCCCCAGCATTTT
CDR3: CASKDRDNQPQHF

size: once
J: TRBJ2-1
V: TRBV29-1
D: TRBD2
DNA: TGCAGCGTTGAACGGACTAGCAACAATGAGCAGTTCTTC
CDR3: CSVERTSNNEQFF

size: .
J: TRBJ2-1
V: TRBV5-1
D: .
DNA: TGCGCCAGCAGTCTGAGGGGCAGTCAGTCCTACAATGAGCAGTTCTTC
CDR3: CASSLRGSQSYNEQFF

size: .
J: TRBJ2-7
V: TRBV7-6
D: .
DNA: TGTGCCAGCAACCTTAGGGTCCGGGACGAGCAGTACTTC
CDR3: CASNLRVRDEQYF

size: .
J: TRBJ2-7
V: TRBV13
D: .
DNA: TGTGCCAGCAGCTTAAGGGGGAGGGCCGCCCACGAGCAGTACTTC
CDR3: CASSLRGRAAHEQYF

size: .
J: TRBJ2-2
V: TRBV4-1
D: TRBD2
DNA: TGCGCCAGCAGCTTCAGGACTAGCGGGAGAACCGGGGAGCTGTTTTTT
CDR3: CASSFRTSGRTGELFF

size: once
J: TRBJ2-3
V: TRBV5-4
D: .
DNA: TGTGCCAGCAGCTCTTCCCCGGACAGAGGGGATACGCAGTATTTT
CDR3: CASSSSPDRGDTQYF

size: .
J: TRBJ2-7
V: TRBV13
D: .
DNA: TGTGCCGCAGTCAGGGGACTTATCTACGAGCAGTACTTC
CDR3: CAAVRGLIYEQYF

size: .
J: TRBJ2-2
V: TRBV11-2
D: .
DNA: TGTGCCAGCAGCTTGTATCCCGGGGAGCTGTTTTTT
CDR3: CASSLYPGELFF

size: .
J: TRBJ1-2
V: TRBV27
D: .
DNA: TGTGCCAGCAGACCGACGGGGGAGGGTGGCTACACCTTC
CDR3: CASRPTGEGGYTF

size: .
J: TRBJ2-1
V: TRBV5-6
D: TRBD2
DNA: TGTGCCAGCAGCTACCCCACGGGACTAGGGACCAATGAGCAGTTCTTC
CDR3: CASSYPTGLGTNEQFF

size: few
J: TRBJ2-7
V: TRBV6-6
D: .
DNA: TGTGCCGCAGGGGCAGGGGCCGCTCCAGAGCAGTACTTC
CDR3: CAAGAGAAPEQYF

size: .
J: TRBJ2-5
V: TRBV7-8
D: TRBD2
DNA: TGTGCCAGCAGCCTACCTGGGACTAGCGGGAGTTCAGAGACCCAGTACTTC
CDR3: CASSLPGTSGSSETQYF